One and the same sample provided the 20 T cell receptor beta chains below, sequenced in a study of OX40 agonist ivuxolimab in advanced cancers. Only in-frame clones appear in the TCRdb table, and some are missing; sequencing was by immunoSEQ multiplex PCR. This table has 95,000 to 150,000 clones, under 95% appearing once. This specimen consisted of CD4+ or CD8+ T cells sorted from blood, obtained in a trial of the OX40 agonist ivuxolimab. The receptors stem from an adult with an advanced solid tumor such as melanoma, head and neck, liver or kidney cancer.

The chain has TRBV29-1 and TRBJ1-5; perhaps TRBD1 as D (6 bases). The germline CDR1 and CDR2 sequences are SQVTM and ANQGSEA. The V gene lost 3 bases and the J gene lost 5 bases, with 11 bases spanning the gap. The CDR3 covers 13 residues. The CDR3: CSVDEGGDQPQHF. The CDR3 coding sequence is TGCAGCGTTGATGAGGGGGGTGATCAGCCCCAGCATTTT.

The gene calls are TRBV2 and TRBJ2-7, with no clear D. This CDR3 is 13 amino acids long. V was cut by 4 bases and J by 5 bases, with 12 bases left in between. CDR1 is SNHLY, CDR2 FYNNEI, per germline. The CDR3 bases are TGTGCCAGCAGTGCCGGCAAGTTGCACGAGCAGTACTTC. Encoded protein: CASSAGKLHEQYF.

This CDR3 is CASSLGRLAGDTQYF. The CDR3 nucleotides read TGTGCCAGCAGTCTAGGGAGATTGGCGGGGGATACGCAGTATTTT. The rearrangement joins TRBV27 to TRBJ2-3, with D possibly being TRBD2 (6 bases). This CDR3 contains 15 residues. Germline V gives CDR1 MNHEY, CDR2 SMNVEV (reference sequence). V was pared by 5 bases and J by 6 bases, with 18 bases between.

The chain uses TRBV6-6 and TRBJ2-7; a weak D match, TRBD2 (7 bases). The CDR3 totals 14 residues. CDR1 and CDR2 from the germline V gene are MNHNY and SVGAGI (reference sequence). Trimming stripped 6 bases from V and 1 base from J, with 13 bases between. The CDR3: CASSFGGQSYEQYF. As DNA, the CDR3 is TGTGCCAGCAGCTTCGGGGGGCAGTCCTACGAGCAGTACTTC.

The rearrangement uses TRBV28 and TRBJ2-7; tentatively, D is TRBD2 (5 bases). Germline V gives CDR1 MDHEN, CDR2 SYDVKM. The V end lost 2 bases, the J end lost 6 bases, and 8 bases lay between the germline ends. The CDR3 spans 12 residues. This chain's CDR3 is CASSLAAAEQYF. In DNA form, the CDR3 reads TGTGCCAGCAGTTTAGCAGCGGCCGAGCAGTACTTC.

The chain carries TRBV5-1 and TRBJ2-5; D may correspond to TRBD1 or TRBD2 (7 bases each). This CDR3 has 17 residues. V was shortened by 0 bases and J by 5 bases, with 20 bases between the two germline ends. Germline V gene lookup returns CDR1 SGHRS and CDR2 YFSETQ. The CDR3 protein is CASSLASGGALLETQYF. Here the CDR3 DNA reads TGCGCCAGCAGCTTGGCCTCAGGGGGGGCGCTTCTTGAGACCCAGTACTTC.

This sequence joins TRBV29-1 and TRBJ1-1; D is ambiguous. There are 13 residues in the CDR3. The V end was cut by 6 bases, the J end by 5 bases, with 16 bases between. CDR1 SQVTM and CDR2 ANQGSEA come from the germline V gene. CDR3 bases: TGCAGCGTCCCCCCTCGGGAGGGAACTGAAGCTTTCTTT. Protein product: CSVPPREGTEAFF.

V gene TRBV6-1 combines with J gene TRBJ1-2; D uncertain. This CDR3 comprises 13 residues. Germline CDR1 reads MNHNS; CDR2 reads SASEGT. Trimming left V 6 bases short and J 4 bases short, with 12 bases between. The CDR3 sequence: CASSATDAYGYTF. The CDR3 DNA reads as TGTGCCAGCAGCGCCACGGACGCCTATGGCTACACCTTC.

The chain has TRBV2 and TRBJ2-1, with 7 positions matching TRBD2. The CDR3 has 16 amino acids. Germline V CDR1 and CDR2: SNHLY, FYNNEI. The ends lost 10 bases at V and 8 bases at J; junction bases unmatched: 20. CDR3 nucleotides: TGTGCCACTCGTGCCCAGCTAGCGGCCCCGCTGGATGAGCAGTTCTTC. Protein product: CATRAQLAAPLDEQFF.

The CDR3 sequence: CASSQQVIGYTF. As DNA, the CDR3 is TGTGCCAGCAGCCAACAGGTCATCGGCTACACCTTC. J is TRBJ1-2 and V is TRBV16; D not certain. CDR3 length: 12 amino acids. V lost 2 bases and J 8 bases, leaving 9 bases between the germline ends. CDR1 and CDR2 (germline): KGHSY, FQNENV.

V gene TRBV6-5 combines with J gene TRBJ2-2; TRBD2 might be the D (5 bases). Germline lookup yields CDR1 MNHEY and CDR2 SVGAGI. Trimming pared 6 bases from V and 7 bases from J, leaving 12 bases between. The CDR3 has 13 residues. CDR3 DNA sequence: TGTGCCAGCAGACCGGACTTAGGCGGGGAGCTGTTTTTT. As protein: CASRPDLGGELFF.

On this clone: The same CDR3 arises from other DNA sequences in this sample as well. The chain uses TRBV11-2 and TRBJ2-3; D gene unclear. CDR1 is SGHAT, CDR2 FQNNGV, per germline. Trimming stripped 6 bases from V and 6 bases from J, with 7 bases between. The CDR3 is 11 amino acids. The CDR3 DNA is TGTGCCAGCAGTCCGCTTGATACGCAGTATTTT. This gives the protein CASSPLDTQYF.

V and J are TRBV6-4 and TRBJ1-1; TRBD1 is a possible D gene (6 bases). Germline CDR1 is MRHNA and CDR2 is SNTAGT. The germline V and J ends were trimmed by 3 bases and 2 bases, with 7 bases remaining between them. CDR3 size: 13 residues. CDR3 nucleotides: TGTGCCAGCAGTGAAGGGGGAAACACTGAAGCTTTCTTT. Translation: CASSEGGNTEAFF.

The chain uses TRBV5-6 and TRBJ2-7, with 8 bases that match TRBD1. Germline V lookup: CDR1 SGHDT, CDR2 YYEEEE. J was trimmed by 2 bases and V by 3 bases; bases with no gene match: 4. This CDR3 has 14 residues. The CDR3: CASSSPGQAYEQYF. CDR3 DNA sequence: TGTGCCAGCAGCTCACCGGGACAGGCCTACGAGCAGTACTTC.

The CDR3 region is CASSLSETQYF. CDR3 in DNA: TGTGCCAGCAGCTTATCGGAGACCCAGTACTTC. The chain recombines TRBV7-9 with TRBJ2-5; D call uncertain. The CDR3 has 11 amino acids. V lost 2 bases, J lost 5 bases, and 3 bases lay in between. CDR1 is SEHNR, CDR2 FQNEAQ, per germline (reference sequence). The entire variable domain, with the rest obtained from reference TRBV7-9 and TRBJ2-5, is as follows: DTGVSQNPRHKITKRGQNVTFRCDPISEHNRLYWYRQTLGQGPEFLTYFQNEAQLEKSRLLSDRFSAERPKGSFSTLEIQRTEQGDSAMYLCASSLSETQYFGPGTRLLVL.

CDR3 loop: CASSDSNGFTGELFF. As DNA, the CDR3 is TGTGCCAGCAGTGATTCTAACGGGTTCACCGGGGAGCTGTTTTTT. This rearrangement joins TRBV6-1 to TRBJ2-2; D is uncertain. CDR3 length equals 15 residues. V was pared by 3 bases and J by 4 bases, with 12 bases between. CDR1 and CDR2 from the germline V gene are MNHNS and SASEGT.

This clone has a handful of counts. The chain combines TRBV14 with TRBJ1-2, with 7 bases matching TRBD1. The CDR3 sequence is 13 residues long. Losses at the gene ends were 5 bases for V and 5 bases for J; bases not matched to a gene: 5. The germline gives CDR1 SGHDN, CDR2 FVKESK. The CDR3 bases are TGTGCCAGCAGCTTGGGACAGCAATATGGCTACACCTTC. Residues: CASSLGQQYGYTF. The full variable domain, completed using reference TRBV14 and TRBJ1-2, is EAGVTQFPSHSVIEKGQTVTLRCDPISGHDNLYWYRRVMGKEIKFLLHFVKESKQDESGMPNNRFLAERTGGTYSTLKVQPAELEDSGVYFCASSLGQQYGYTFGSGTRLTVV.

The J gene is TRBJ2-1, the V gene TRBV7-3; TRBD2 agrees at 12 bases. After removal of 5 bases from V and 5 bases from J, the junction contained 16 bases not matched to a gene. The CDR3 sequence is 19 residues long. Germline CDR1 reads SGHTA; CDR2 reads FQGTGA. The CDR3 DNA follows: TGTGCCAGCAGCCCAAGACTGGCTAGCGGGAGGGCCGATCACAATGAGCAGTTCTTC. Translation gives CASSPRLASGRADHNEQFF.

The chain couples TRBV2 to TRBJ2-1; 12 bases fit TRBD2. The germline V gene has CDR1 SNHLY and CDR2 FYNNEI. The CDR3 totals 16 residues. The junction had 0 bases not matched to a gene; V was cut back by 1 base and J by 2 bases. CDR3: CASSEGLAGAYNEQFF. The CDR3 bases are TGTGCCAGCAGTGAAGGACTAGCGGGAGCCTACAATGAGCAGTTCTTC.

The V call is TRBV27, the J call TRBJ2-7; D is tentatively TRBD1 or TRBD2 (5 bases each). CDR1 and CDR2 (germline): MNHEY, SMNVEV (reference sequence). CDR3 length: 13 amino acids. Deletions cut 6 bases from V and 2 bases from J, with 11 bases between. This CDR3 reads CASSQSGPYEQYF. In nucleotides, the CDR3 is TGTGCCAGCAGCCAATCGGGACCCTACGAGCAGTACTTC.